This T cell receptor (beta chain) is drawn from a study of blood T cell repertoires in COVID-19. Study in general: Spain, Italy and the United States supplied samples that represented acute and convalescent COVID-19. From T cells, B-cell-depleted T cells, or PBMCs came the material, which was cDNA or gDNA.

Germline CDR1 and CDR2: LNHDA and SQIVND (reference sequence). CDR3 length: 16 residues. V lost 1 base, J lost 5 bases, and 10 bases stayed unmatched. Profiled with immunoSEQ multiplex PCR; TCRdb holds only in-frame clones, not every one. Here the sample spans about 240,000 clones, roughly 83% being singletons. Sequencing was done on a sample of peripheral blood. The origin of this receptor is a woman aged 80 or over with acute or convalescent COVID-19. This chain connects TRBV19 to TRBJ2-5; 7 bases line up with TRBD1. The DNA for the CDR3 is TGTGCCAGTAGTATAGCAGGAGACAGGGATTGGGAGACCCAGTACTTC. Its protein product is CASSIAGDRDWETQYF.